This T cell receptor beta chain was recovered during a study of shared clonotypes between healthy human individuals. Profiled with immunoSEQ multiplex PCR; TCRdb holds only in-frame clones, not every one. The data hold 650,000 to 800,000 clones, with 92% observed a single time. Per the germline V gene, CDR1 is MNHNS and CDR2 is SASEGT. Trimming removed 2 bases at V and 3 bases at J, with 11 bases between. The CDR3 consists of 15 residues. As defined, naive CD8 cells were CD45RO-negative and positively selected for CCR7, with terminally differentiated effector memory CD45RA+ cells excluded. Input material: naive CD8+ T cells sorted from blood. The rearrangement joins TRBV6-1 to TRBJ2-1, with D possibly TRBD1 on 6 matching bases. The TCR originated in a man in his thirties or forties in good health. CDR3: CASSEFKGDYNEQFF. In nucleotides, the CDR3 is TGTGCCAGCAGTGAATTTAAGGGGGACTACAATGAGCAGTTCTTC.